This T cell receptor beta chain was identified during a study of cytomegalovirus exposure and HLA in healthy donors. PCR used 60 Vbeta primers and 13 Jbeta primers. Method: immunoSEQ multiplex PCR; TCRdb's copy keeps in-frame clones and lacks some. The sample has about 190,000 clones, 75% to 90% seen once. The study, taken as a whole, reports: Accurate HLA-A and HLA-B prediction from TCR beta sequences was reported for most subjects.

V gave up 5 bases and J gave up 7 bases, with 18 bases separating them. Per germline, CDR1 SGHAT and CDR2 FQNNGV. CDR3 size: 14 residues. As regards this clone: Its matching antigen is unknown.

The sequence derives from a woman in her twenties or thirties in good health and CMV-seronegative. The chain uses TRBV11-2 and TRBJ2-7; tentative D call: TRBD1 (5 bases). Input material: PBMCs. The CDR3 DNA reads as TGTGCCAGCAGCCAGGGCGCAGGACCTTGGGAGCAGTACTTC. Protein: CASSQGAGPWEQYF. Full variable domain (outside the CDR3, taken from reference TRBV11-2 and TRBJ2-7): EAGVAQSPRYKIIEKRQSVAFWCNPISGHATLYWYQQILGQGPKLLIQFQNNGVVDDSQLPKDRFSAERLKGVDSTLKIQPAKLEDSAVYLCASSQGAGPWEQYFGPGTRLTVT.